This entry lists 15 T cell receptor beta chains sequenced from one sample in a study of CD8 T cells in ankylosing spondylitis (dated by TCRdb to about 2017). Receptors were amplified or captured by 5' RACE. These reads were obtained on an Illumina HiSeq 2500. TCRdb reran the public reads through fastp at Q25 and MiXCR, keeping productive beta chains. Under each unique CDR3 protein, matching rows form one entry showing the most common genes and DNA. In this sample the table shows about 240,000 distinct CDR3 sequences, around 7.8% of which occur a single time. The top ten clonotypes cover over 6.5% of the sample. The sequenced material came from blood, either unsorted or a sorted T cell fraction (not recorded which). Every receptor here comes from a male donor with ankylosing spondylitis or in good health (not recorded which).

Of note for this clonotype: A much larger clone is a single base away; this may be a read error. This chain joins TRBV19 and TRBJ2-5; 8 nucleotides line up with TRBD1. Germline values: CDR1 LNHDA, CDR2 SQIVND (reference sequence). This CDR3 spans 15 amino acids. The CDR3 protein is CASSTKQGVGEIQYF. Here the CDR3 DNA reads TGTGCCAGTAGTACTAAACAGGGGGTTGGAGAGATCCAGTACTTC.

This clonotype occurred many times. CDR3 region: CASSPIFGQGSQPQHF. CDR3 in DNA: TGTGCCAGCTCACCAATTTTCGGGCAGGGGAGTCAGCCCCAGCATTTT. The chain carries TRBV18 and TRBJ1-5; D perhaps matches TRBD1 (6 bases). The CDR3 consists of 16 residues. Germline V CDR1 and CDR2: KGHSH, LQKENI. The V and J ends lost 2 bases and 6 bases respectively, with 17 bases between them.

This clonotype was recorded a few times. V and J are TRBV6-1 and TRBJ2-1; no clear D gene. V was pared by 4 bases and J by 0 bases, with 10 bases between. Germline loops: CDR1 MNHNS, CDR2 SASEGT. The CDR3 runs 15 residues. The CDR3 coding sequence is TGTGCCAGCAGTGGGCGACTCCACTCCTACAATGAGCAGTTCTTC. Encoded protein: CASSGRLHSYNEQFF.

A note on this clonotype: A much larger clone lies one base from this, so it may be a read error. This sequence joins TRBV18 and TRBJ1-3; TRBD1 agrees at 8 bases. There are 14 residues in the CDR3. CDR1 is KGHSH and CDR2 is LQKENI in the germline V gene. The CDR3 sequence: CASSPTGEGNAIYF. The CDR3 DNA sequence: TGTGCCAGCTCACCGACAGGGGAGGGAAACGCCATATATTTT. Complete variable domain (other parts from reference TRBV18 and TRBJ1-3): NAGVMQNPRHLVRRRGQEARLRCSPMKGHSHVYWYRQLPEEGLKFMVYLQKENIIDESGMPKERFSAEFPKEGPSILRIQQVVRGDSAAYFCASSPTGEGNAIYFGEGSWLTVV.

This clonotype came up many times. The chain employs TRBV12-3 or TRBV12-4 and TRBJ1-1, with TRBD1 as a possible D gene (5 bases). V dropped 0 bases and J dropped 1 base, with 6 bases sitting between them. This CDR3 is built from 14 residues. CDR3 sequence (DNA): TGTGCCAGCAGTTTAGCTCAGGGGAACACTGAAGCTTTCTTT. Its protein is CASSLAQGNTEAFF.

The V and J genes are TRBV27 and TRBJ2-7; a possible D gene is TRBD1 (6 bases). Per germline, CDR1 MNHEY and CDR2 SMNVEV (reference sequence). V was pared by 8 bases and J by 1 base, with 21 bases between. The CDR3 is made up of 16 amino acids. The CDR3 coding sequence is TGTGCCAGCTCCCCCTCCACTGGACAGTTGTCCTACGAGCAGTACTTC. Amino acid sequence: CASSPSTGQLSYEQYF.

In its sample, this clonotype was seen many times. The CDR3 here is CASFSYNYNEQFF. The CDR3 nucleotides are TGTGCCAGTTTCAGCTACAACTACAATGAGCAGTTCTTC. This chain connects TRBV6-6 to TRBJ2-1; D unresolved. Germline V gene data show CDR1 as MNHNY and CDR2 as SVGAGI (reference sequence). The CDR3 runs to 13 residues. V dropped 9 bases and J dropped 3 bases, with 12 bases sitting between them.

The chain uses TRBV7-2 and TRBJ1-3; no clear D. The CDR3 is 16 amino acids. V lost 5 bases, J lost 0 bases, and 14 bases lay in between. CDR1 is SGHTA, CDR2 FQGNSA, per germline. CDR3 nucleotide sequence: TGTGCCAGCAGCCTCGCGGCGGGCGGCTCTGGAAACACCATATATTTT. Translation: CASSLAAGGSGNTIYF.

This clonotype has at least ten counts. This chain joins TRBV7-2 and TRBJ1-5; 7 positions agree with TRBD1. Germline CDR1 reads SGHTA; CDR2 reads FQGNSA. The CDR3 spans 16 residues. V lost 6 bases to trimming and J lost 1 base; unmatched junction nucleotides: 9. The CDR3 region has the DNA TGTGCCAGCAGTTACAAGGGGGCGGGGAGCAATCAGCCCCAGCATTTT. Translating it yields CASSYKGAGSNQPQHF. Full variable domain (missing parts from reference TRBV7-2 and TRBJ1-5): GAGVSQSPSNKVTEKGKDVELRCDPISGHTALYWYRQSLGQGLEFLIYFQGNSAPDKSGLPSDRFSAERTGGSVSTLTIQRTQQEDSAVYLCASSYKGAGSNQPQHFGDGTRLSIL.

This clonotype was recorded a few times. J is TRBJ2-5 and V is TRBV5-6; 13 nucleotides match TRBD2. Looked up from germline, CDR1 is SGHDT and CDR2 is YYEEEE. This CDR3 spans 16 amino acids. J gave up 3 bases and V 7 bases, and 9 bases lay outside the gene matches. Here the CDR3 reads CASATSGRAWEETQYF. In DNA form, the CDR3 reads TGTGCCAGCGCCACTAGCGGGAGGGCCTGGGAAGAGACCCAGTACTTC.

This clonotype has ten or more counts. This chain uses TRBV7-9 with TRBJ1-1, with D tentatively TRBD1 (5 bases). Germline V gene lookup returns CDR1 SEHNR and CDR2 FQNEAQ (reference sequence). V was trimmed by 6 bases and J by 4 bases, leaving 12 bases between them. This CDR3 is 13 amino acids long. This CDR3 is CASSEQVTTEAFF. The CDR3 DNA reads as TGTGCCAGCAGTGAACAGGTGACCACTGAAGCTTTCTTT.

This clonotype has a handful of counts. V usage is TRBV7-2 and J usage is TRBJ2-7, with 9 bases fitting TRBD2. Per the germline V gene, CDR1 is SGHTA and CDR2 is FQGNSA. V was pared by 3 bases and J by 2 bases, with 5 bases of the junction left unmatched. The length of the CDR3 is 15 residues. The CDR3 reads CASSLAGGGPYEQYF. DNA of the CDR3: TGTGCCAGCAGCTTGGCGGGAGGGGGACCCTACGAGCAGTACTTC.

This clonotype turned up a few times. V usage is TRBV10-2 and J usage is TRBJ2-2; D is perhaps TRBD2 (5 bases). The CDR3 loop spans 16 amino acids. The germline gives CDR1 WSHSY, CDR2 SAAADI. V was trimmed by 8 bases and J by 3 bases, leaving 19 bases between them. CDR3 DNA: TGCGCCAGCGGCCTGCACAACGGGGTTCACACCGGGGAGCTGTTTTTT. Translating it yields CASGLHNGVHTGELFF.

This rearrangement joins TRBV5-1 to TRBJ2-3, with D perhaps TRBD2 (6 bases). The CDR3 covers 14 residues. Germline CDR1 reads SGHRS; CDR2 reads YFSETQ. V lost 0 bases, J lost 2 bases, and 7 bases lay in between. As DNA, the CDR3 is TGCGCCAGCAGCTTGGGGACTACCACAGATACGCAGTATTTT. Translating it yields CASSLGTTTDTQYF.

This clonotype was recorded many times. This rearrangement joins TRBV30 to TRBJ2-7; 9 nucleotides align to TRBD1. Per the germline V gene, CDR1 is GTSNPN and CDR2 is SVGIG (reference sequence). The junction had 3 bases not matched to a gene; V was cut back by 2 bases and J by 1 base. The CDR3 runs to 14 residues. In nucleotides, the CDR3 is TGTGCCTGGAGTCTCGGGACAGGGTCCTACGAGCAGTACTTC. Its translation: CAWSLGTGSYEQYF.